This T cell receptor (beta chain) was profiled in a study of T cell responses to AZD1222 COVID-19 vaccine. The overall study: Whether given at about 4 or about 12 weeks, second doses were pooled. Broader study findings: The donor group comprised mostly white British people and more females; the analysis possibly underestimated clonal diversity.

TCRdb keeps only in-frame clones here, not all; method: immunoSEQ multiplex PCR. The profile shows 120,000 or so clones, around 87% of them singletons. About this clone: As yet, its antigen is unknown.

The germline gives CDR1 WSHSY, CDR2 SAAADI. This CDR3 is 11 amino acids long. V was pared by 5 bases and J by 3 bases, with 4 bases between. The clonotype was recovered from an adult in good health. The rearrangement links TRBV10-2 to TRBJ1-2; D is ambiguous. The sequences come from peripheral blood, collected on day 0 of AZD1222 vaccination. CDR3 sequence (DNA): TGCGCCAGCAGTCCAGACTATGGCTACACCTTC. Its protein product is CASSPDYGYTF.